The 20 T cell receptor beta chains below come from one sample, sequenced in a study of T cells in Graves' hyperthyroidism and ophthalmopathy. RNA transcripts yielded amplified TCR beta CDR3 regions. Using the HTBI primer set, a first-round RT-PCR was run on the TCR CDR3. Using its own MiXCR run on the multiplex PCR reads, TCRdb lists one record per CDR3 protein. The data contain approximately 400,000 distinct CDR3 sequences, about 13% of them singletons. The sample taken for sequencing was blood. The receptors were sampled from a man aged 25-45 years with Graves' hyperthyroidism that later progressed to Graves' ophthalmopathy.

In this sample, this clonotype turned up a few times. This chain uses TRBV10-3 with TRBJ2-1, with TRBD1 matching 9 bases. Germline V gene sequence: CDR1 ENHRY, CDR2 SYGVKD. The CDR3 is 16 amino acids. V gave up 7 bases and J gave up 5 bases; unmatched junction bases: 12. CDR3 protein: CAIMNPGQGINNEQFF. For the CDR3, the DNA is TGTGCCATCATGAACCCGGGACAGGGAATAAACAATGAGCAGTTCTTC.

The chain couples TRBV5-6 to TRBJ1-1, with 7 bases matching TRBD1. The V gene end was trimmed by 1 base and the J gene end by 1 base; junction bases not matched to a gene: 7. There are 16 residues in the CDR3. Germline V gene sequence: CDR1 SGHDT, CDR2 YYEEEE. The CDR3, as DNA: TGTGCCAGCAGCTTGAACAGGGGAGTGAGGAACACTGAAGCTTTCTTT. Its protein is CASSLNRGVRNTEAFF.

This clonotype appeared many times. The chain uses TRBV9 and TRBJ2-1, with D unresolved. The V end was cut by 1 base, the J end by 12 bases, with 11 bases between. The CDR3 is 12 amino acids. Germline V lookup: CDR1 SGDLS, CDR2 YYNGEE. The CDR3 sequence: CASSVFDTTQFF. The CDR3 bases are TGTGCCAGCAGCGTATTTGATACAACGCAGTTCTTC.

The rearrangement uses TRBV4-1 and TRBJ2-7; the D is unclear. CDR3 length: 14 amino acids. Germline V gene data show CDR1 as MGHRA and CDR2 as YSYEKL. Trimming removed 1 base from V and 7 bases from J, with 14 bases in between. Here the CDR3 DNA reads TGCGCCAGCAGCCAAGCAGTCTCAACGAGAGAGCAGTACTTC. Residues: CASSQAVSTREQYF.

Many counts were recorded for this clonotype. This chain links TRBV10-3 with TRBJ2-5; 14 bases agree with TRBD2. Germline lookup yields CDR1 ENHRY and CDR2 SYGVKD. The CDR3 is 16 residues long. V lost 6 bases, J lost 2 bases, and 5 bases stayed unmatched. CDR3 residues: CAIRGTSGGEQETQYF. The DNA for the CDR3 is TGTGCCATCAGGGGGACTAGCGGGGGCGAACAAGAGACCCAGTACTTC.

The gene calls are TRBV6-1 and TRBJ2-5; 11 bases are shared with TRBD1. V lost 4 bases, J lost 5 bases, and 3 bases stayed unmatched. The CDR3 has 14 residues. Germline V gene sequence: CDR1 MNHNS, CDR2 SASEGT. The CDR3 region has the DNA TGTGCCAGCAGTGGGACAGGGGGCGGGGAGACCCAGTACTTC. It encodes CASSGTGGGETQYF.

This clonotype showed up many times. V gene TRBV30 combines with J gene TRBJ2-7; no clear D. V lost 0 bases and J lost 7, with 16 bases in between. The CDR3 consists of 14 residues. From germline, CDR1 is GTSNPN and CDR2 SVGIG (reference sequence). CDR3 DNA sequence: TGTGCCTGGAGTGTACCCGGGTTTCAAGGGGAGCAGTACTTC. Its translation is CAWSVPGFQGEQYF.

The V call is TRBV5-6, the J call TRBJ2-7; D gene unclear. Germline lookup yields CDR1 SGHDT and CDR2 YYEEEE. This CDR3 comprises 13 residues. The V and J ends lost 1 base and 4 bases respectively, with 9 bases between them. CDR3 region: CASSLPSDYEQYF. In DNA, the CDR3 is TGTGCCAGCAGCTTGCCTAGTGATTACGAGCAGTACTTC.

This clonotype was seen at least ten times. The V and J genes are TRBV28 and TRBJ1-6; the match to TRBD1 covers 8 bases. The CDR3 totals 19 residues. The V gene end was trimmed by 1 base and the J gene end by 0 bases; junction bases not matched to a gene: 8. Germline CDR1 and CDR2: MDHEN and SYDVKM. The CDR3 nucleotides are TGTGCCAGCAGTTTATCGCCAGGGGGCCTAAGCTCCTATAATTCACCCCTCCACTTT. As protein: CASSLSPGGLSSYNSPLHF.

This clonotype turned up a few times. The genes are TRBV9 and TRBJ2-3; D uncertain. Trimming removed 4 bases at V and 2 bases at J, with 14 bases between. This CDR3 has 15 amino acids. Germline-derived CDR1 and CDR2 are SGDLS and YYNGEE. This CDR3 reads CASSKEYRATDTQYF. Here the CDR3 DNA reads TGTGCCAGCAGCAAGGAATACCGAGCCACAGATACGCAGTATTTT.

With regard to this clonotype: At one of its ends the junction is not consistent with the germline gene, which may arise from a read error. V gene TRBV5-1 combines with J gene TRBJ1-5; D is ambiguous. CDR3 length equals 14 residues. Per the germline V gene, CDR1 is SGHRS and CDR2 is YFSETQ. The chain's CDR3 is CASSLGDSNEPQHF. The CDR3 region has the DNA TGCGCCAGCAGCTTGGGAGATAGCAATGAGCCCCAGCATTTT. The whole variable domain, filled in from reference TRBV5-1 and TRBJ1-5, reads KAGVTQTPRYLIKTRGQQVTLSCSPISGHRSVSWYQQTPGQGLQFLFEYFSETQRNKGNFPGRFSGRQFSNSRSEMNVSTLELGDSALYLCASSLGDSNEPQHFGDGTRLSIL.

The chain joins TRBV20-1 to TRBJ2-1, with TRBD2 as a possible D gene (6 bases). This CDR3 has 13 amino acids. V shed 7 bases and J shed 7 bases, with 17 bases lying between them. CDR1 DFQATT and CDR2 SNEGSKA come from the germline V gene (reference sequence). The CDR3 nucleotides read TGCAGTGTTCCCCGGGGGTTGGGAAATGAGCAGTTCTTC. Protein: CSVPRGLGNEQFF.

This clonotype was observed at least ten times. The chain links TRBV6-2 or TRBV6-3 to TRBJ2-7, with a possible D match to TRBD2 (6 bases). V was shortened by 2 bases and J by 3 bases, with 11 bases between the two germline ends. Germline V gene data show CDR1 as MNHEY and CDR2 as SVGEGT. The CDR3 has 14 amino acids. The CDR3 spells CASSYGGMVYEQYF. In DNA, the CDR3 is TGTGCCAGCAGTTACGGCGGGATGGTCTACGAGCAGTACTTC.

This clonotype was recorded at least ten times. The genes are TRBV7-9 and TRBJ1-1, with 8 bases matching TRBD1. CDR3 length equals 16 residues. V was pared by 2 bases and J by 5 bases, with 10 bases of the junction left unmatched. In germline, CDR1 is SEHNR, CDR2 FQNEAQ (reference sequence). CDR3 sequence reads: CASSLQGAAGWTEAFF. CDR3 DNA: TGTGCCAGCAGCTTACAGGGGGCGGCGGGGTGGACTGAAGCTTTCTTT.

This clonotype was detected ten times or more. CDR3 nucleotides: TGTGCCAGCAGCCGCCCTGTGCGCTCTGGGGCCAACGTCCTGACTTTC. The encoded protein is CASSRPVRSGANVLTF. The chain combines TRBV12-3 or TRBV12-4 with TRBJ2-6; D uncertain. V lost 6 bases, J lost 0 bases, and 12 bases lay in between. CDR3 length equals 16 residues.

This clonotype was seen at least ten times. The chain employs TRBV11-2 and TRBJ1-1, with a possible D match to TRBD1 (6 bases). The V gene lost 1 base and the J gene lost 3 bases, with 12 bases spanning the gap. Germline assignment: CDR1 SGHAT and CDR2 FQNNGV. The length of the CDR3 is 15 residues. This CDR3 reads CASSLVRGADTEAFF. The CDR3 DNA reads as TGTGCCAGCAGCTTAGTGCGGGGGGCAGACACTGAAGCTTTCTTT.

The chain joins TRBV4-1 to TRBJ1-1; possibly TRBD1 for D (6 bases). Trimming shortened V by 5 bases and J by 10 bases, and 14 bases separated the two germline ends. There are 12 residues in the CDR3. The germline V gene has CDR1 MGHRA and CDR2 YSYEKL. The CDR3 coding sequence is TGCGCCAGCAGCTCACTCTTGGGGGCAGCTTTCTTT. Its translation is CASSSLLGAAFF.

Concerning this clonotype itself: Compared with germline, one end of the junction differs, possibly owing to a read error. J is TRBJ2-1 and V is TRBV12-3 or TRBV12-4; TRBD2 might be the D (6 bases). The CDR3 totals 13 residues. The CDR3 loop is CASSPGLPNGQFF. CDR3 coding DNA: TGTGCCAGCAGTCCAGGACTACCTAATGGGCAGTTCTTC.

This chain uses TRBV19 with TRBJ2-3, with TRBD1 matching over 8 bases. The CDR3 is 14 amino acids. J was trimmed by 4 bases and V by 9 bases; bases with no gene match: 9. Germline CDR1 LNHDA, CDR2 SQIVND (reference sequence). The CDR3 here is CASHPGTGSDTQYF. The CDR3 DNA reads TGTGCCAGCCACCCCGGGACAGGTTCAGATACGCAGTATTTT.

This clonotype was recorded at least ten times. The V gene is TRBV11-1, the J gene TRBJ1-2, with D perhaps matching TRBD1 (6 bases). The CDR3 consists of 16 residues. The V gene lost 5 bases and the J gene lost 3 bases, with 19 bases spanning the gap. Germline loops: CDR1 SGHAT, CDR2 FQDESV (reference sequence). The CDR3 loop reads CASSRTATKGDYGYTF. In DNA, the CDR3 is TGTGCCAGCAGCAGGACAGCCACAAAAGGAGACTATGGCTACACCTTC.